The rows below give T cell receptor beta chains drawn from one sample of a study of blood T cells in healthy people across ages. TCRdb ran MiXCR on the 5' RACE reads and lists one entry per CDR3 protein. The sample contains hundreds of thousands of distinct CDR3 sequences, around 50% of which appear only once. Material: blood. The receptors derive from a man aged 35 to 55 in good health. Each CDR3 is given with its conserved first and last residue. Each record gives: CDR3 protein, CDR3 DNA, V gene, D gene, J gene, clone size, CDR3 length. The D gene is left open where the match is weak. Size tells how often a clone was seen (once, few, many) or the class of an expanded clone, and some rows leave it out.

CASSRELWQNYGYTF | TGTGCCAGCAGCCGAGAGTTGTGGCAGAATTATGGCTACACCTTC | TRBV5-6 | . | TRBJ1-2 | . | 15
CTSSPSGQGSHEQYF | TGTACCAGCAGCCCCTCGGGACAGGGGTCCCACGAGCAGTACTTC | TRBV4-2 | TRBD1 | TRBJ2-7 | once | 15
CASSFDQNYGYTF | TGTGCCAGCAGCTTTGACCAAAACTATGGCTACACCTTC | TRBV7-2 | . | TRBJ1-2 | many | 13
CASATRGGFDTQYF | TGTGCCAGCGCGACTAGAGGGGGGTTTGATACGCAGTATTTT | TRBV12-3/TRBV12-4 | . | TRBJ2-3 | . | 14
CASSLGQGAGYNEQFF | TGCGCCAGCAGCCTAGGACAGGGGGCCGGCTACAATGAGCAGTTCTTC | TRBV5-1 | TRBD1 | TRBJ2-1 | . | 16
CASSPKGQFLTDTQYF | TGTGCCAGCAGCCCCAAAGGACAGTTTCTCACAGATACGCAGTATTTT | TRBV28 | . | TRBJ2-3 | . | 16
CASSPVGGRGNQPQHF | TGTGCCAGTAGCCCAGTCGGGGGGCGAGGCAATCAGCCCCAGCATTTT | TRBV19 | . | TRBJ1-5 | . | 16
CASSQDPWADLYNEQYF | TGTGCCAGCAGCCAAGATCCTTGGGCGGATTTATACAATGAGCAGTACTTC | TRBV3-1 | . | TRBJ2-5 | . | 17
CASSPNPGQRSTGELFF | TGTGCCAGCAGCCCGAATCCGGGACAGCGAAGTACCGGGGAGCTGTTTTTT | TRBV9 | TRBD1 | TRBJ2-2 | . | 17
CASSPTGTPGEQYF | TGTGCCAGCAGCCCAACCGGGACCCCGGGGGAGCAGTACTTC | TRBV4-2 | . | TRBJ2-7 | . | 14
CASSEALAGVDTQYF | TGTGCCAGCAGTGAAGCGCTAGCGGGGGTAGATACGCAGTATTTT | TRBV6-1 | TRBD2 | TRBJ2-3 | . | 15
CSARDHPEFNEKLFF | TGCAGTGCTAGAGACCACCCAGAGTTTAATGAAAAACTGTTTTTT | TRBV20-1 | . | TRBJ1-4 | once | 15
CASSLDPNEKLFF | TGTGCCAGCAGCTTAGATCCCAATGAAAAACTGTTTTTT | TRBV11-3 | . | TRBJ1-4 | . | 13
CASSRDPAGNSPLHF | TGTGCCAGCAGCCGTGACCCAGCCGGGAATTCACCCCTCCACTTT | TRBV7-2 | . | TRBJ1-6 | . | 15
CASSFLTGGETQYF | TGTGCCAGCAGCTTCCTGACAGGGGGAGAGACCCAGTACTTC | TRBV5-5 | TRBD1 | TRBJ2-5 | . | 14
CASSLGTGISGYTF | TGTGCCAGCAGCCTCGGGACAGGGATAAGTGGCTACACCTTC | TRBV6-6 | TRBD1 | TRBJ1-2 | once | 14
CSASRRESGEQYF | TGCAGTGCTAGCAGACGGGAGTCGGGCGAGCAGTACTTC | TRBV20-1 | . | TRBJ2-7 | . | 13
CASSSREGDEAFF | TGTGCCAGCAGTTCCCGTGAGGGCGATGAAGCTTTCTTT | TRBV27 | . | TRBJ1-1 | . | 13
CASSLGLAGGRNEQFF | TGTGCCAGCAGCTTAGGGCTAGCGGGAGGGCGAAATGAGCAGTTCTTC | TRBV11-3 | TRBD2 | TRBJ2-1 | . | 16
CASSEGAGGIDTQYF | TGTGCCAGCAGTGAAGGAGCGGGAGGGATAGATACGCAGTATTTT | TRBV6-1 | TRBD2 | TRBJ2-3 | once | 15
CASSPRTGTTGELFF | TGTGCCAGCAGCCCCAGGACAGGGACCACCGGGGAGCTGTTTTTT | TRBV14 | TRBD1 | TRBJ2-2 | . | 15
CASSLPTSISTDTQYF | TGCGCCAGCAGCCTGCCGACTAGCATTAGCACAGATACGCAGTATTTT | TRBV5-1 | TRBD2 | TRBJ2-3 | . | 16
CANRRLAVVEQFF | TGTGCCAACCGACGACTAGCGGTAGTTGAGCAGTTCTTC | TRBV10-3 | TRBD2 | TRBJ2-1 | . | 13
CSALTPIDSTTYNEQFF | TGCAGTGCTCTGACTCCAATCGACAGTACCACCTACAATGAGCAGTTCTTC | TRBV20-1 | . | TRBJ2-1 | few | 17